This T cell receptor beta chain came from a study of tumor and adjacent non-tumor tissue in lung cancer. Looking at the study overall: Stage I to III disease affected ten to eleven men and 5 women aged roughly 31 to 76. Study outcomes and limitations: Tumor repertoires had a smaller top 100 clone share than normal lung. Higher tumor TCR diversity was associated with shorter survival.

The template was RNA from unsorted bulk tissue. Newly diagnosed lung cancer patients had thoracic surgery in China, August–late 2014, without prior chemotherapy. A modified ARM-PCR protocol with three rounds of nested PCR amplified TCRbeta. Via MiXCR, TCRdb re-called the multiplex PCR reads, giving one row per CDR3 protein. The sample lists over 60,000 distinct CDR3 sequences; more than 70% were seen once. The CDR3 has 15 amino acids. Germline V lookup: CDR1 MNHNS, CDR2 SASEGT. Note on this clonotype: Its antigen is unidentified. The junction does not match germline at one end; this may be a read error.

The V call is TRBV6-1, the J call TRBJ1-5; D perhaps matches TRBD1 (6 bases). This receptor was obtained from a man aged 55 to 70 with non-small cell lung cancer. The sample consisted of lung tumor tissue. In DNA, the CDR3 is TGTGCCAGCAGTGAAACAGGGATTAGCAATCAGCCCCAGCAATTT. It yields the protein CASSETGISNQPQQF.